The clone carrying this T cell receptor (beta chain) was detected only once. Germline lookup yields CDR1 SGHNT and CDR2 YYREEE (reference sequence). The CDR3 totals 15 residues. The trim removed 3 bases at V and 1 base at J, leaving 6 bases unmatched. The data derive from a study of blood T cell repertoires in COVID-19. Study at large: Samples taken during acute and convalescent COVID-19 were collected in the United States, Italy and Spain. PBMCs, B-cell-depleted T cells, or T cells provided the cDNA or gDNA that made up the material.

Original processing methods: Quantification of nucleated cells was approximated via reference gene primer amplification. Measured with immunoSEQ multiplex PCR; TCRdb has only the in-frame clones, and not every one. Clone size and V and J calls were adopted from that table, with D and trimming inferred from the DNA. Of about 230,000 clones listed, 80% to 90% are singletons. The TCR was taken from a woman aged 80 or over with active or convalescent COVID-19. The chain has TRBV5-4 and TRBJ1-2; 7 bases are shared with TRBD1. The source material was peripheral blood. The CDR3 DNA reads TGTGCCAGCAGCTCACAGGGGTCCCTTAACTATGGCTACACCTTC. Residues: CASSSQGSLNYGYTF.